This T cell receptor beta chain was documented in a study of CD8 T cells in ankylosing spondylitis. Study results and caveats: There was reportedly significant enrichment of clones that were disease-linked in matched ankylosing spondylitis synovial fluid. Within ankylosing spondylitis blood, a TCR beta motif made up of fewer than ten highly homologous variants appeared to be characteristic.

CDR1 and CDR2 from the germline V gene are KGHDR and SFDVKD. The CDR3 is 16 amino acids. V was trimmed by 4 bases and J by 3 bases, leaving 17 bases between them. This clonotype was counted only a few times. No antigen is known for it. TCRdb used MiXCR to reprocess the 5' RACE reads, holding one entry per CDR3 protein. The table has about 450,000 distinct CDR3 sequences, 20% to 30% seen once; the top ten hold under 0.9%. The source material was blood, either unsorted or a sorted T cell fraction (not recorded which). The TCR originated in a male donor with ankylosing spondylitis. The rearrangement links TRBV24-1 to TRBJ1-1; possible D gene TRBD1, 5 bases. CDR3 region: CATSDSSGGGYTEAFF. CDR3 DNA sequence: TGTGCCACCAGTGACTCGTCGGGCGGGGGTTACACTGAAGCTTTCTTT.